Listed below are T cell receptor beta chains from one sample, sequenced in a study of blood T cell repertoires in COVID-19. Libraries were prepared by immunoSEQ multiplex PCR; TCRdb keeps only in-frame clonotypes and omits some of them. The sample lists over 55,000 clones, roughly 82% occurring once. The sequencing sample was made of peripheral blood. The source is a woman older than 75 with acute or convalescent COVID-19. Both conserved end residues are part of each CDR3. A D gene is named only where the DNA matches it firmly. Some rows have no size entry. The others give once, few or many, or a class for an expanded clone.

v_call	j_call	d_call	clone_size	cdr3_nt	cdr3_aa
TRBV19	TRBJ1-2	TRBD1	.	TGTGCCAGTAGTAGTCCGGGACAGGGGGACTATGGCTACACCTTC	CASSSPGQGDYGYTF
TRBV11-1	TRBJ2-3	TRBD2	once	TGTGCCAGCAGCTTACTAGCGGGAGTTACAGATACGCAGTATTTT	CASSLLAGVTDTQYF
TRBV19	TRBJ2-7	.	.	TGTGCCAGTAGTACAAAGTTACCGCGGACAGGGAGGGGGTACGAGCAGTACTTC	CASSTKLPRTGRGYEQYF
TRBV9	TRBJ2-1	TRBD2	.	TGTGCCAGCAGCGTAGATCCTAGCGGGAGAACTGGAGATGAGCAGTTCTTC	CASSVDPSGRTGDEQFF
TRBV5-4	TRBJ1-1	TRBD1	.	TGTGCCAGCACCCCGGACAGGGCGAACACTGAAGCTTTCTTT	CASTPDRANTEAFF
TRBV10-3	TRBJ1-6	.	.	TGTGCCATCAGGGATCTAGTAGCGGAATCACCCCTCCACTTT	CAIRDLVAESPLHF
TRBV5-1	TRBJ1-2	.	.	TGCGCCAGCAGGGACAGATTCTATGGCTACACCTTC	CASRDRFYGYTF
TRBV11-2	TRBJ1-1	TRBD1	.	TGTGCCAGCAGCCTTGGACAGGGAGGCACTGAAGCTTTCTTT	CASSLGQGGTEAFF
TRBV5-1	TRBJ2-7	.	.	TGCGCCAGCAGCTCTGGAGAGAACCCCTACGAGCAGTACTTC	CASSSGENPYEQYF
TRBV5-8	TRBJ1-3	.	.	TGTGCCAGCAGGGCCTCAAACACCATATATTTT	CASRASNTIYF
TRBV9	TRBJ2-1	TRBD2	.	TGTGCCAGCAGCGCGACTAGCGGGAGGGCCCTTGAGCAGTTCTTC	CASSATSGRALEQFF
TRBV5-4	TRBJ2-7	TRBD2	.	TGTGCCAGCAGCTTGGCCGGGGGGCTAGCGGGAAGCGAGCAGTACTTC	CASSLAGGLAGSEQYF
TRBV12-3/TRBV12-4	TRBJ1-1	.	.	TGTGCCAGCAGTCCACTGAGCACTGAAGCTTTCTTT	CASSPLSTEAFF
TRBV14	TRBJ2-7	TRBD1	.	TGTGCCAGCAGCCCGCAGACAGGGAGAAAGTACGAGCAGTACTTC	CASSPQTGRKYEQYF
TRBV3-1/TRBV3-2	TRBJ1-6	.	.	TGTGCCAGCAGCCAAGAGGGCACGAATTCACCCCTCCACTTT	CASSQEGTNSPLHF
TRBV28	TRBJ2-7	TRBD1	.	TGTGCCAGCAGGGGATCGGGACAGGGAGGGTACGAGCAGTACTTC	CASRGSGQGGYEQYF
TRBV7-8	TRBJ2-7	TRBD2	.	TGTGCCAGCAGCTTATCTATCCCGGGACTAGCGGACTACGAGCAGTACTTC	CASSLSIPGLADYEQYF
TRBV24-1	TRBJ2-6	.	.	TGTGCCACCAGTGGAGGAGTTCCGACTACTGGGGCCAACGTCCTGACTTTC	CATSGGVPTTGANVLTF
TRBV28	TRBJ2-3	TRBD2	few	TGCAGTGTGCGTGGTAGCGGGAGGCGAGGAGATACGCAGTATTTT	CSVRGSGRRGDTQYF
TRBV5-1	TRBJ2-7	TRBD1	.	TGCGCCAGCAGTCGGCTGGGGACAGGGGTTTACGAGCAGTACTTC	CASSRLGTGVYEQYF
TRBV19	TRBJ1-4	.	.	TGTGCCAGTAGTATAGAGGGCCTGACAAGTATGGGTGAAAAACTGTTTTTT	CASSIEGLTSMGEKLFF
TRBV6-1	TRBJ1-1	.	.	TGTGCCAGCAGTGAAGCGGGCCTAATCCGTCGGGCTTTCTTT	CASSEAGLIRRAFF
TRBV2	TRBJ2-5	.	.	TGTGCCAGCAGTGAACAAAGGCCGGGGGAGACCCAGTACTTC	CASSEQRPGETQYF
TRBV10-3	TRBJ1-1	.	.	TGTGCCTCAAAGGGGGGGCCGAGCGCTGAAGCTTTCTTT	CASKGGPSAEAFF
TRBV10-2	TRBJ1-1	.	.	TGCGCCAGCAGTGACTCGGGACTCCGTGGGTACACTGAAGCTTTCTTT	CASSDSGLRGYTEAFF
TRBV5-1	TRBJ2-5	.	.	TGCGCCAGCAGCTTGGTAGCTGGCTACCAAGAGACCCAGTACTTC	CASSLVAGYQETQYF
TRBV6-2/TRBV6-3	TRBJ2-2	TRBD1	.	TGTGCCAGCAGTAATGGACAGGGGGGGACCGGGGAGCTGTTTTTT	CASSNGQGGTGELFF
TRBV19	TRBJ1-1	.	.	TGTGCCAGTAGTATAGGAGGGGCCGGGGGAACTGAAGCTTTCTTT	CASSIGGAGGTEAFF
TRBV6-6	TRBJ2-7	TRBD2	few	TGTGCCAGCAGTTATTCCGACGGGGGGGCCTACGAGCAGTACTTC	CASSYSDGGAYEQYF